These T cell receptor beta chains were read from a single sample in a study of blood T cell repertoires in COVID-19. Here immunoSEQ multiplex PCR was the method, and the copy in TCRdb shows in-frame clones only, minus some. The sample contains 500,000 to 600,000 clones, 85% to 90% of which appear only once. What was sequenced was peripheral blood. The receptors shown here come from a woman aged 45 to 65 with COVID-19, enrolled during active disease. CDR3s include the opening cysteine and the closing phenylalanine or tryptophan. D genes are given only for firm matches. Only part of the rows carry a size: once, few, many, or a class if the clone is expanded.

j_call | v_call | clone_size | d_call | cdr3_aa | cdr3_nt
TRBJ1-2 | TRBV7-9 | . | . | CASSGDNGYGYTF | TGTGCCAGCAGCGGGGACAACGGCTATGGCTACACCTTC
TRBJ1-4 | TRBV19 | . | TRBD1 | CASSFRQGATNEKLFF | TGTGCCAGTAGTTTTCGACAGGGTGCAACTAATGAAAAACTGTTTTTT
TRBJ2-5 | TRBV4-1 | . | . | CASSQAPVETQYF | TGCGCCAGCAGCCAAGCCCCCGTTGAGACCCAGTACTTC
TRBJ2-2 | TRBV7-9 | . | . | CASSLSAGRTGELFF | TGTGCCAGCAGCTTATCCGCAGGTCGGACCGGGGAGCTGTTTTTT
TRBJ2-3 | TRBV19 | . | . | CASSGVSLNTDTQYF | TGTGCCAGTAGCGGGGTCTCTTTAAACACAGATACGCAGTATTTT
TRBJ1-1 | TRBV13 | . | . | CASSSRNRVGTEAFF | TGTGCCAGCAGCTCCCGAAACAGGGTAGGTACTGAAGCTTTCTTT
TRBJ2-2 | TRBV21-1 | . | . | CASSKGSRTGELFF | TGTGCCAGCAGCAAGGGGAGTCGCACCGGGGAGCTGTTTTTT
TRBJ1-3 | TRBV6-5 | . | . | CASRKAGHILNTIYF | TGTGCCAGCAGGAAAGCGGGACATATTTTAAACACCATATATTTT
TRBJ1-2 | TRBV5-6 | . | . | CASSLDRDRGYTF | TGTGCCAGCAGCTTGGACAGGGATCGTGGCTACACCTTC
TRBJ2-2 | TRBV7-9 | few | . | CASSLSEVAGELFF | TGTGCCAGCAGCTTATCCGAGGTGGCCGGGGAGCTGTTTTTT
TRBJ1-4 | TRBV18 | . | . | CASSPDSSTNEKLFF | TGTGCCAGCTCACCAGACAGCTCAACTAATGAAAAACTGTTTTTT
TRBJ2-1 | TRBV4-1 | . | . | CASRQGLNNEQFF | TGCGCCAGTCGACAGGGACTTAACAATGAGCAGTTCTTC
TRBJ1-1 | TRBV5-4 | . | TRBD1 | CASSFGQGEAFF | TGTGCCAGCAGCTTCGGACAGGGTGAAGCTTTCTTT
TRBJ1-2 | TRBV18 | . | . | CASSLGGDGYTF | TGTGCCAGCTCCCTCGGGGGGGACGGCTACACCTTC
TRBJ2-1 | TRBV7-9 | . | TRBD2 | CAGRGSGGDYNEQFF | TGTGCCGGTCGGGGTAGCGGGGGTGACTACAATGAGCAGTTCTTC
TRBJ1-1 | TRBV30 | . | . | CAWSVRGTEAFF | TGTGCCTGGAGTGTACGGGGGACTGAAGCTTTCTTT
TRBJ1-5 | TRBV5-1 | . | . | CASSLGQGLNQPQHF | TGCGCCAGCAGCTTGGGGCAGGGCCTCAATCAGCCCCAGCATTTT
TRBJ1-1 | TRBV24-1 | . | . | CATSDLRGEKGPEAFF | TGTGCCACCAGTGATTTGAGGGGCGAAAAGGGGCCCGAAGCTTTCTTT
TRBJ2-1 | TRBV7-3 | . | . | CASSQSPATEQFF | TGTGCCAGCAGCCAAAGCCCCGCCACTGAGCAGTTCTTC
TRBJ1-5 | TRBV2 | . | . | CASSADRIGRNQPQHF | TGTGCCAGCAGCGCTGACAGGATCGGTCGCAATCAGCCCCAGCATTTT
TRBJ2-5 | TRBV3-1/TRBV3-2 | . | TRBD2 | CASSKRGGEETQYF | TGTGCCAGCTCAAAGCGGGGGGGCGAAGAGACCCAGTACTTC
TRBJ2-7 | TRBV6-6 | . | TRBD2 | CASSYSWTSGDNEQYF | TGTGCCAGCAGTTACTCGTGGACTAGCGGGGACAACGAGCAGTACTTC
TRBJ2-6 | TRBV27 | once | . | CASSFVGGAGANVLTF | TGTGCCAGCAGTTTTGTAGGGGGAGCCGGGGCCAACGTCCTGACTTTC
TRBJ1-5 | TRBV7-8 | . | . | CASSLAGQGSNQPQHF | TGTGCCAGCAGCTTAGCTGGGCAGGGTAGCAATCAGCCCCAGCATTTT
TRBJ2-3 | TRBV28 | . | . | CASTRGHAGTDTQYF | TGTGCCAGCACTCGAGGCCACGCGGGCACAGATACGCAGTATTTT
TRBJ1-5 | TRBV7-9 | . | TRBD1 | CASSLGDRLDQPQHF | TGTGCCAGCAGCTTAGGGGACAGGCTGGATCAGCCCCAGCATTTT
TRBJ1-5 | TRBV19 | . | . | CASTTGNQPQHF | TGTGCCAGTACGACGGGAAATCAGCCCCAGCATTTT
TRBJ2-1 | TRBV7-9 | . | TRBD2 | CASSSPPMRGVFNEQFF | TGTGCCAGCAGCTCGCCTCCGATGCGGGGGGTTTTCAATGAGCAGTTCTTC
TRBJ1-6 | TRBV5-1 | . | . | CASSSSGGGTSPLHF | TGCGCCAGCAGCTCGTCGGGTGGAGGGACGTCACCCCTCCACTTT
TRBJ2-7 | TRBV5-1 | . | . | CASSLDNSYEQYF | TGCGCCAGCAGCTTGGACAACTCCTACGAGCAGTACTTC
TRBJ2-3 | TRBV3-1/TRBV3-2 | . | TRBD2 | CASSQEGEGPDTQYF | TGTGCCAGCAGCCAAGAGGGGGAGGGGCCAGATACGCAGTATTTT
TRBJ2-6 | TRBV5-1 | . | . | CASSSSSDRTGANVLTF | TGCGCCAGCAGCTCCTCCTCAGACAGGACTGGGGCCAACGTCCTGACTTTC
TRBJ1-2 | TRBV2 | . | . | CASTHSGGDGGYTF | TGTGCCAGCACTCATAGTGGTGGAGATGGAGGCTACACCTTC
TRBJ1-5 | TRBV28 | . | TRBD1 | CASGQGVYQPQHF | TGTGCCAGTGGACAGGGGGTATATCAGCCCCAGCATTTT
TRBJ1-5 | TRBV3-1/TRBV3-2 | . | . | CASSAQGKGQPQHF | TGTGCCAGCAGCGCACAGGGAAAAGGTCAGCCCCAGCATTTT
TRBJ2-7 | TRBV19 | . | TRBD1 | CASSPGQGSSYEQYF | TGTGCCAGTAGTCCCGGACAGGGGTCCTCCTACGAGCAGTACTTC
TRBJ2-3 | TRBV5-4 | once | TRBD1 | CASRPDRDPLYTQYF | TGTGCCAGCAGGCCTGACAGGGACCCCCTGTATACGCAGTATTTT
TRBJ1-1 | TRBV4-1 | . | . | CASSLVFPGGTNTEAFF | TGCGCCAGCAGCCTAGTATTTCCGGGAGGGACGAACACTGAAGCTTTCTTT
TRBJ1-4 | TRBV7-9 | few | . | CASSRGADDNEKLFF | TGTGCCAGCAGTCGCGGGGCGGACGACAATGAAAAACTGTTTTTT
TRBJ2-1 | TRBV12-3/TRBV12-4 | . | TRBD1 | CASSWTGGNEQFF | TGTGCCAGCAGTTGGACAGGGGGGAATGAGCAGTTCTTC
TRBJ1-2 | TRBV7-6 | . | TRBD1 | CASSLGPGTGGFGYTF | TGTGCCAGCAGCTTAGGACCCGGGACAGGGGGTTTCGGCTACACCTTC
TRBJ2-7 | TRBV2 | . | . | CATTTNYEQYF | TGTGCCACAACAACTAACTACGAGCAGTACTTC
TRBJ2-7 | TRBV19 | . | TRBD1 | CASSRTGPYEQYF | TGTGCCAGTAGTAGGACAGGTCCCTACGAGCAGTACTTC
TRBJ1-6 | TRBV3-1/TRBV3-2 | . | TRBD1 | CASSQVLGQGNSPLHF | TGTGCCAGCAGCCAAGTATTAGGACAGGGGAATTCACCCCTCCACTTT
TRBJ1-1 | TRBV2 | . | . | CASSETRGAFF | TGTGCCAGCAGTGAGACCAGGGGTGCTTTCTTT
TRBJ1-1 | TRBV29-1 | . | TRBD1 | CSADRGRSEAFF | TGCAGCGCGGACAGGGGGCGGTCTGAAGCTTTCTTT
TRBJ1-5 | TRBV19 | . | . | CASSGGHHSNQPQHF | TGTGCCAGTAGTGGGGGACACCACAGCAATCAGCCCCAGCATTTT
TRBJ1-6 | TRBV4-2 | . | . | CASSLGDTNSPLHF | TGTGCCAGCAGTCTAGGGGATACTAATTCACCCCTCCACTTT
TRBJ2-7 | TRBV5-1 | . | TRBD1 | CASSLVSGGNYEQYF | TGCGCCAGCAGCTTGGTCTCAGGGGGTAACTACGAGCAGTACTTC
TRBJ2-1 | TRBV11-2 | . | . | CASSLNGGMNEQFF | TGTGCCAGCAGCTTAAATGGAGGAATGAATGAGCAGTTCTTC
TRBJ2-7 | TRBV9 | . | TRBD1 | CASSVDRDSYEQYF | TGTGCCAGCAGCGTTGACAGGGATTCCTACGAGCAGTACTTC
TRBJ1-1 | TRBV6-2/TRBV6-3 | . | . | CASSQTEPTNTEAFF | TGTGCCAGCAGCCAGACAGAGCCCACCAACACTGAAGCTTTCTTT
TRBJ2-7 | TRBV25-1 | . | . | CASRGSSYEQYF | TGTGCCAGCAGGGGGAGCTCCTACGAGCAGTACTTC
TRBJ1-1 | TRBV24-1 | . | . | CATPYEGNTEAFF | TGTGCCACCCCTTATGAGGGGAACACTGAAGCTTTCTTT
TRBJ1-1 | TRBV2 | once | . | CASKLGLLKREAFF | TGTGCCAGCAAATTGGGACTCTTGAAGAGGGAAGCTTTCTTT